This entry concerns a single TCR beta chain. Its target is not known. Unexposed donor CD4+ T cells date from about 2011-2018, before the COVID-19 pandemic. The table came from immunoSEQ multiplex PCR; TCRdb's copy has only in-frame clones and leaves some out. The table has under 70,000 clones, 86% seen once. The CDR3 is made up of 11 amino acids. Losses at the gene ends were 2 bases for V and 9 bases for J; bases not matched to a gene: 3. The germline gives CDR1 GTSNPN, CDR2 SVGIG (reference sequence). These data come from a study of CD4 T cells in relation to SARS-CoV-2 and coronaviruses. Whole-study findings and limits: SARS-CoV-2-driven expansion was significantly weaker in crossreactive than monoreactive clones. In around three fifths of donors, memory CD4+ clonotypes crossrecognized SARS-CoV-2 and at least one common cold coronavirus spike.

The TCR sequence derives from a human donor in good health. The V call is TRBV30, the J call TRBJ1-1, with 7 bases aligning to TRBD1. The specimen sequenced was memory CD4+ T cells from PBMCs. For the CDR3, the DNA is TGTGCCTGGAGTACGGACAGGCAAGCTTTCTTT. Translating gives CAWSTDRQAFF.